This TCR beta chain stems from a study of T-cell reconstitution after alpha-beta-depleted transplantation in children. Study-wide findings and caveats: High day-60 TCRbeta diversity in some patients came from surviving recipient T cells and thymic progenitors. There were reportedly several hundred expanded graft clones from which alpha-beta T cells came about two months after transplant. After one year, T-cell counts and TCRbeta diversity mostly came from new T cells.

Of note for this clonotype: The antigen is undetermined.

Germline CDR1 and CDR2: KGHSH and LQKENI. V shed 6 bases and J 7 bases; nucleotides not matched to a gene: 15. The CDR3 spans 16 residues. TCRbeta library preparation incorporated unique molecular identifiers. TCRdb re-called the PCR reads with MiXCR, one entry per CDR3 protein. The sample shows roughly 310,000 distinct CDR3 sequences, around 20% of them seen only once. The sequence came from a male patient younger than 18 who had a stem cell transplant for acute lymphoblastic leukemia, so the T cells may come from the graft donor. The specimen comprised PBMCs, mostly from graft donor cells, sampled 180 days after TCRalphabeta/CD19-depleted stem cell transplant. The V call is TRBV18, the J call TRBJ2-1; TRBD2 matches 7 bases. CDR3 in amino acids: CASSRRIAGRVNEQFF. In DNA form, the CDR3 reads TGTGCCAGCTCCCGTCGAATCGCGGGGAGGGTGAATGAGCAGTTCTTC. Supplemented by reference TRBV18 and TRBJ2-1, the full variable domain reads NAGVMQNPRHLVRRRGQEARLRCSPMKGHSHVYWYRQLPEEGLKFMVYLQKENIIDESGMPKERFSAEFPKEGPSILRIQQVVRGDSAAYFCASSRRIAGRVNEQFFGPGTRLTVL.